This T cell receptor beta chain was identified in a study of CD8+CD57+ T cells in acquired aplastic anemia (dated 2018 in TCRdb). Study-level background: On average, sorted CD4+ and CD8+ cells yielded around 3.1 ug of extracted DNA, with a range of roughly 0.18 to 30 ug. Broad study findings and their caveats: CD8+ Simpson's diversity did not differ significantly between patients and healthy controls (P=0.060). Roughly 29 CD8+ CDR3 sequences were shared between patients and controls but appeared highly expressed in patients and within their immunodominant clones.

In the study, sorted CD4+ and CD8+ blood T cells from patients with severe aplastic anemia and from healthy subjects underwent deep sequencing of TCR repertoires. Ficoll-Paque density gradient centrifugation was used to isolate peripheral blood mononuclear cells. Before DNA was extracted, CD4+ and CD8+ T cells were sorted using either FACS or magnetic beads. Relative to germline, V is 0 bases shorter and J is 0 bases shorter, with 10 bases between their ends. The CDR3 runs 15 residues from the cysteine to the phenylalanine. The retained sequence is limited to the CDR3, 45 bases, with the frame set at the first base. The germline V gene sets CDR1 to SGHRS and CDR2 to YFSETQ. As to this clonotype: Which antigen it targets is not known. Base qualities were left out, and no much larger clone turns up one base away.

Profiling of TCR beta VDJ combinations and CDR3 sequences used genomic DNA as the template. TCR repertoire sequencing was run on an Illumina HiSeq 2000. The study's processing was this. TRBV/TRBJ rearrangement plots, CDR3 size and DJ length profiles, and Simpson's diversity index were used to evaluate the repertoires. The immunodominant clone was defined as the most abundant DNA sequence in deep sequencing data. CDR3 amino acid sequences were checked for sharing across subjects and were also compared against the VDJdb database and published repertoires. TCRdb itself trimmed the public reads at Q25 with fastp, ran MiXCR and retained productive beta chains. All rows with the same CDR3 protein become a single entry with the most common DNA and genes. These V and J calls derive from TCRdb rather than the authors' analysis. This sample lists about 270,000 distinct CDR3 sequences; 55% to 60% were detected once. The ten largest account for 7.5% to 9% of the sample.

This TCR was sampled from a human donor with severe aplastic anemia or a healthy control (not recorded which). This sequence uses TRBV5-1 and TRBJ2-7, with the D gene not clear enough to name. Sequencing used sorted CD4+, CD8+, or CD8+CD57+ T cells (not recorded which) from PBMCs. CDR3 loop: CASSLEWGSSYEQYF. The DNA sequence is given as TGCGCCAGCAGCTTGGAGTGGGGAAGCTCCTACGAGCAGTACTTC.